This T cell receptor (beta chain) was documented in a study of monozygotic twins with inflammatory bowel disease. Following a re-call of the 5' RACE reads, TCRdb has one entry per CDR3 protein and lacks DNA. This table lists around 230,000 distinct CDR3 sequences. Study-wide results and limits: Data gave no support to a single strong signal or clonotype associated with IBD.

Remarks on this clonotype: Its cognate antigen is unknown.

Germline-derived CDR1 and CDR2 are SGHNT and YYREEE (reference sequence). The CDR3 consists of 16 residues. Sequenced: blood. The gene calls are TRBV5-4 and TRBJ2-3; TCRdb's D call, TRBD1, is unchecked because there is no DNA. The sequence was obtained from a human donor with ulcerative colitis or Crohn's disease, or a healthy co-twin of an affected twin (not recorded which). The CDR3 loop is CASSLQGARSTDTQYF.